This is a list of T cell receptor beta chains from one sample in a study of blood T cell repertoires in COVID-19. Assay: immunoSEQ multiplex PCR; the TCRdb copy retains only in-frame clones and omits some. The sample carries a few hundred thousand clones, 82% recorded once. Sequencing was performed on peripheral blood. The receptor source for this set is a woman older than 75 with COVID-19, enrolled during active disease. The CDR3 runs from the conserved cysteine through the conserved F or W. The D gene is left open where the match is weak. The size of a clone is reported for some rows only, either as once, few or many, or as a class for expanded clones.

d_call: -; clone_size: once; v_call: TRBV11-2; j_call: TRBJ2-3; cdr3_aa: CASSKATPGADTQYF
d_call: -; clone_size: -; v_call: TRBV12-3/TRBV12-4; j_call: TRBJ2-1; cdr3_aa: CATTTQTNNEQFF
d_call: -; clone_size: medium-sized; v_call: TRBV6-1; j_call: TRBJ1-3; cdr3_aa: CASSEMPSSGNTIYF
d_call: -; clone_size: -; v_call: TRBV7-9; j_call: TRBJ2-7; cdr3_aa: CASSLVGRSIYEQYF
d_call: TRBD1; clone_size: -; v_call: TRBV30; j_call: TRBJ1-1; cdr3_aa: CAWSATGLNTEAFF
d_call: -; clone_size: -; v_call: TRBV19; j_call: TRBJ1-1; cdr3_aa: CASSIVVNRGEETEAFF
d_call: TRBD1; clone_size: -; v_call: TRBV18; j_call: TRBJ1-3; cdr3_aa: CASPSSDRGGNTIYF
d_call: -; clone_size: -; v_call: TRBV21-1; j_call: TRBJ2-5; cdr3_aa: CASSTTGGASETQYF
d_call: TRBD2; clone_size: few; v_call: TRBV5-1; j_call: TRBJ2-5; cdr3_aa: CASSPRGTQETQYF
d_call: TRBD1; clone_size: -; v_call: TRBV9; j_call: TRBJ2-7; cdr3_aa: CASSVGTGSEQYF
d_call: TRBD1; clone_size: -; v_call: TRBV10-3; j_call: TRBJ2-7; cdr3_aa: CASRQGNYEQYF
d_call: -; clone_size: -; v_call: TRBV11-2; j_call: TRBJ1-4; cdr3_aa: CASSSSGGFNEKLFF
d_call: -; clone_size: -; v_call: TRBV28; j_call: TRBJ1-3; cdr3_aa: CASSFVRERGNTIYF
d_call: TRBD2; clone_size: -; v_call: TRBV29-1; j_call: TRBJ2-2; cdr3_aa: CSVGGSGSLAGELFF
d_call: TRBD1; clone_size: -; v_call: TRBV6-1; j_call: TRBJ2-7; cdr3_aa: CASSDFGTGDDEQYF
d_call: -; clone_size: -; v_call: TRBV30; j_call: TRBJ1-3; cdr3_aa: CAWSSISGNTIYF
d_call: -; clone_size: -; v_call: TRBV19; j_call: TRBJ1-1; cdr3_aa: CASNQYGFRTEAFF
d_call: -; clone_size: -; v_call: TRBV4-3; j_call: TRBJ2-2; cdr3_aa: CASSQERGLGTGELFF
d_call: -; clone_size: -; v_call: TRBV7-9; j_call: TRBJ2-4; cdr3_aa: CASSIWEPLAKNIQYF
d_call: -; clone_size: -; v_call: TRBV3-1/TRBV3-2; j_call: TRBJ1-6; cdr3_aa: CASSQGQGNSPLHF
d_call: -; clone_size: -; v_call: TRBV5-6; j_call: TRBJ1-3; cdr3_aa: CASSLRQPGNTIYF
d_call: -; clone_size: -; v_call: TRBV19; j_call: TRBJ2-5; cdr3_aa: CASSIGLTGEETQYF
d_call: TRBD2; clone_size: -; v_call: TRBV18; j_call: TRBJ2-3; cdr3_aa: CASSGTSGSSGEQYF
d_call: TRBD2; clone_size: -; v_call: TRBV7-3; j_call: TRBJ2-7; cdr3_aa: CASSSYTAGARDEQYF
d_call: -; clone_size: few; v_call: TRBV30; j_call: TRBJ1-2; cdr3_aa: CAWSYRAARSYGYTF
d_call: TRBD2; clone_size: -; v_call: TRBV5-1; j_call: TRBJ2-3; cdr3_aa: CASSSLSGGLTDTQYF
d_call: -; clone_size: few; v_call: TRBV7-9; j_call: TRBJ1-1; cdr3_aa: CASSSATGFNEAFF
d_call: TRBD2; clone_size: -; v_call: TRBV5-4; j_call: TRBJ2-2; cdr3_aa: CASSLPGRGDGELFF
d_call: TRBD1; clone_size: -; v_call: TRBV7-9; j_call: TRBJ1-2; cdr3_aa: CASSSQSTGNYGYTF
d_call: TRBD2; clone_size: -; v_call: TRBV19; j_call: TRBJ2-2; cdr3_aa: CASKSSGANTGELFF
d_call: -; clone_size: -; v_call: TRBV19; j_call: TRBJ1-3; cdr3_aa: CASIGRDSGNTIYF